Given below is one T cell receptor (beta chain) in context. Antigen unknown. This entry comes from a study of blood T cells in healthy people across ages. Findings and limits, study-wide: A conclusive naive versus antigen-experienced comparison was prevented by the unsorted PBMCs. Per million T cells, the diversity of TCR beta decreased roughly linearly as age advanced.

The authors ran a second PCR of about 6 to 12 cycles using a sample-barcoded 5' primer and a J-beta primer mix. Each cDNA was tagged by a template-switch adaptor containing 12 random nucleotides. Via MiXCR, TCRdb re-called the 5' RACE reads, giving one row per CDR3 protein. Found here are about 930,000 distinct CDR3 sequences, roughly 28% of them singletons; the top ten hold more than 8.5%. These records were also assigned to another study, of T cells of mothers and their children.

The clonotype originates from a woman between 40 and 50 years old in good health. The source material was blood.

In DNA, the CDR3 is TGCAGTGCTAGACTTCGGGATTCCCTAGGGACCCAGTACTTC. It is translated as CSARLRDSLGTQYF. The V gene is TRBV20-1, the J gene TRBJ2-5, with D tentatively TRBD2 (5 bases). Trimming removed 2 bases at V and 7 bases at J, with 17 bases between. The CDR3 is 14 amino acids. Germline CDR1 and CDR2: DFQATT and SNEGSKA (reference sequence).